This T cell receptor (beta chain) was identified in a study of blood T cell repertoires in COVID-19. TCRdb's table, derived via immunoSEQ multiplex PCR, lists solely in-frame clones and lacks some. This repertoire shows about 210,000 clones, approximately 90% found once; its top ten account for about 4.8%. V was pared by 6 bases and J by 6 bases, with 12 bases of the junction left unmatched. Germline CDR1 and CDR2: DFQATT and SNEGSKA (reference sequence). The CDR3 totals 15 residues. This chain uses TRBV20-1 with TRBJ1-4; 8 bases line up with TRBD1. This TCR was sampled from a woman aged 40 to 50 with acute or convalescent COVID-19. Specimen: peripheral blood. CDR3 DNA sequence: TGCAGTGCCAGTCCAAACAGGGGGGGGGATGAAAAACTGTTTTTT. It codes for CSASPNRGGDEKLFF.